This note documents a single T cell receptor beta chain sequence. Donors had limited-stage small-cell lung cancer, resected between about 2008 and 2020. Tumor tissue came from three grid-selected regions of each formalin-fixed paraffin-embedded block. These data belong to a study of T cells and copy number aberrations in small-cell lung cancer. Germline V gene data show CDR1 as SGHVS and CDR2 as FQNEAQ. The V gene lost 1 base and the J gene lost 0 bases, with 9 bases spanning the gap. This CDR3 comprises 15 residues. Repertoires were generated with immunoSEQ multiplex PCR, while TCRdb's copy carries only in-frame clones and drops some. The sample records over 6,000 clones, around 77% being singletons.

The sequenced sample consisted of tumor tissue. This TCR derives from a man aged 50 to 59 with small cell lung cancer. The rearrangement joins TRBV7-8 to TRBJ1-1; D gene unclear. CDR3 nucleotide sequence: TGTGCCAGCAGCTTAGTGCGGGGAATGAACACTGAAGCTTTCTTT. Residues: CASSLVRGMNTEAFF.